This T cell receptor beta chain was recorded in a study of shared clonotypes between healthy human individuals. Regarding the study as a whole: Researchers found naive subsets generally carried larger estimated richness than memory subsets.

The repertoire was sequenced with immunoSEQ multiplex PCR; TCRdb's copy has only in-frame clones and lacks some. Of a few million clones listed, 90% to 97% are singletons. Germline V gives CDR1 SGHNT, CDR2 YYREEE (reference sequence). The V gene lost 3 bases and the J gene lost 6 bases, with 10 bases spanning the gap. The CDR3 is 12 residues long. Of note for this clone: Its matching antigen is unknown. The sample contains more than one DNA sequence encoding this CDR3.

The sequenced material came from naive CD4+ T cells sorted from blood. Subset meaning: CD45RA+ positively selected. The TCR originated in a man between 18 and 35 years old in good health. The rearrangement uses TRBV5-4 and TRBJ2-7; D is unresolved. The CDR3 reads CASSSTGGEQYF. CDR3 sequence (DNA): TGTGCCAGCAGCTCAACCGGTGGCGAGCAGTACTTC.